Presented here are 27 T cell receptor beta chains from one specimen sequenced in a study of regulatory T cells in long-lasting Graves disease. Arm-PCR of CDR3 regions and iRepertoire HTBI primers were the basis on which TCR beta libraries were built. From the multiplex PCR reads, TCRdb called clonotypes with MiXCR, one entry per CDR3 protein. This sample carries approximately 390,000 distinct CDR3 sequences, about 17% of them seen once, and the ten largest clones take 20% to 25%. The time point was: newly diagnosed GD, antithyroid drugs for less than 3 months. There was RNA extracted from PBMCs, and the TCR library was made from it. This sample was shared with a second study, whose subject was T cells in Graves' hyperthyroidism and ophthalmopathy.

Source: peripheral blood mononuclear cells (PBMCs), taken at new diagnosis, from a patient treated with antithyroid drugs. The receptors originated from a woman under 30 with Graves disease.

This clonotype was found a few times. V and J are TRBV10-3 and TRBJ1-6; D might be TRBD1 (6 bases). Trimming stripped 7 bases from V and 8 bases from J, with 9 bases between. The CDR3 length is 12 residues. Germline V lookup: CDR1 ENHRY, CDR2 SYGVKD. CDR3 in DNA: TGTGCCATCACTTCAGGGGATTCACCCCTCCACTTT. Translated, it gives CAITSGDSPLHF.

This clonotype occurred many times. In DNA, the CDR3 is TGTGCCTGGGCAGACAGTGTGAATCAGCCCCAGCATTTT. It encodes CAWADSVNQPQHF. V usage is TRBV30 and J usage is TRBJ1-5, with TRBD1 as a possible D gene (5 bases). Germline values: CDR1 GTSNPN, CDR2 SVGIG (reference sequence). The CDR3 has 13 amino acids. V lost 5 bases, J lost 4 bases, and 12 bases lay in between.

This clonotype has ten or more counts. The gene calls are TRBV30 and TRBJ1-4; D is possibly TRBD1 (5 bases). Trimming stripped 0 bases from V and 10 bases from J, with 15 bases between. CDR3 length: 14 residues. The germline gives CDR1 GTSNPN, CDR2 SVGIG (reference sequence). The CDR3 protein is CAWSVDLKRGKLFF. The CDR3 DNA is TGTGCCTGGAGTGTTGACTTAAAGAGGGGAAAACTGTTTTTT. The whole variable domain, remainder taken from reference TRBV30 and TRBJ1-4, is SQTIHQWPATLVQPVGSPLSLECTVEGTSNPNLYWYRQAAGRGLQLLFYSVGIGQISSEVPQNLSASRPQDRQFILSSKKLLLSDSGFYLCAWSVDLKRGKLFFGSGTQLSVL.

This clonotype has ten or more counts. The chain carries TRBV2 and TRBJ1-2; no clear D gene. This CDR3 spans 13 amino acids. The germline CDR1 and CDR2 sequences are SNHLY and FYNNEI. The V end was cut by 4 bases, the J end by 1 base, with 7 bases between. For the CDR3, the DNA is TGTGCCAGCAGTGTCAAGCGTAACTATGGCTACACCTTC. Translation: CASSVKRNYGYTF.

This clonotype has ten or more counts. The chain carries TRBV6-1 and TRBJ2-7, with D maybe TRBD2 (7 bases). The germline V gene encodes CDR1 MNHNS and CDR2 SASEGT. Trimming shortened V by 8 bases and J by 4 bases, and 15 bases separated the two germline ends. This CDR3 is built from 13 residues. The CDR3 nucleotides read TGTGCCAGCTGCCAAGGGGGAGGGTACGAGCAGTACTTC. Amino acids: CASCQGGGYEQYF.

The rearrangement uses TRBV7-9 and TRBJ2-1, with a tentative D call TRBD1 (7 bases). The V and J ends lost 11 bases and 5 bases respectively, with 19 bases between them. The germline CDR1 and CDR2 sequences are SEHNR and FQNEAQ (reference sequence). The CDR3 is 14 amino acids. Here the CDR3 DNA reads TGTGCCTCGACTCAAGGGGGGACAGACAATGAGCAGTTCTTC. This gives the protein CASTQGGTDNEQFF.

This clonotype was picked up many times. The chain joins TRBV18 to TRBJ1-2; D may be TRBD1 (5 bases). In germline, CDR1 is KGHSH, CDR2 LQKENI. The CDR3 sequence is 14 residues long. V was trimmed by 3 bases and J by 7 bases, leaving 15 bases between them. CDR3 in amino acids: CASSPPTGRGGYTF. The CDR3 bases are TGTGCCAGCTCACCGCCAACAGGAAGGGGTGGCTACACCTTC.

This clonotype was counted at least ten times. V and J are TRBV28 and TRBJ1-1; perhaps TRBD1 as D (5 bases). Germline V gene sequence: CDR1 MDHEN, CDR2 SYDVKM. Trimming removed 4 bases from V and 2 bases from J, with 8 bases in between. CDR3 size: 13 residues. The CDR3 here is CASSWGRNTEAFF. CDR3 bases: TGTGCCAGCAGTTGGGGGAGAAACACTGAAGCTTTCTTT.

This clonotype was seen repeatedly, ten times or more. The V and J genes are TRBV28 and TRBJ2-7, with TRBD2 as a possible D gene (5 bases). The germline CDR1 and CDR2 sequences are MDHEN and SYDVKM. The germline V and J ends were trimmed by 2 bases and 5 bases, with 10 bases remaining between them. The length of the CDR3 is 13 residues. CDR3 amino acids: CASSLRGTHEQYF. The CDR3 DNA reads as TGTGCCAGCAGTTTACGGGGTACCCACGAGCAGTACTTC.

This clonotype was picked up many times. The chain links TRBV7-2 to TRBJ1-2; no clear D gene. V was clipped by 0 bases and J by 7 bases, with 9 bases between them. The CDR3 length is 13 residues. CDR1 SGHTA and CDR2 FQGNSA come from the germline V gene. The CDR3 reads CASSLALESGYTF. CDR3 nucleotides: TGTGCCAGCAGCTTAGCCTTAGAGAGTGGCTACACCTTC.

The table lists this clonotype with many counts. The V gene is TRBV18, the J gene TRBJ2-2; TRBD1 is a possible D gene (6 bases). V was trimmed by 6 bases and J by 5 bases, leaving 10 bases between them. The germline V gene encodes CDR1 KGHSH and CDR2 LQKENI. The CDR3 is made up of 13 amino acids. The CDR3 DNA reads TGTGCCAGCTCCCACGACAGGACCGGGGAGCTGTTTTTT. It specifies CASSHDRTGELFF. Full variable domain (outside the CDR3, taken from reference TRBV18 and TRBJ2-2): NAGVMQNPRHLVRRRGQEARLRCSPMKGHSHVYWYRQLPEEGLKFMVYLQKENIIDESGMPKERFSAEFPKEGPSILRIQQVVRGDSAAYFCASSHDRTGELFFGEGSRLTVL.

This clonotype was picked up a small number of times. V gene TRBV7-9 combines with J gene TRBJ2-5; a weak D match, TRBD1 (5 bases). The J call may be faulty, since TRBJ2-4 better matches the DNA end. Germline V gene sequence: CDR1 SEHNR, CDR2 FQNEAQ (reference sequence). The CDR3 covers 18 residues. This CDR3 reads CASSLALGLGVPKNIQYF. The DNA of the CDR3 is TGTGCCAGCAGCTTAGCGCTTGGCTTAGGGGTCCCCAAAAACATTCAGTACTTC.

This clonotype was seen repeatedly, ten times or more. The chain recombines TRBV2 with TRBJ1-5; TRBD1 is a possible D gene (6 bases). Trimming took 8 bases from V and 9 from J, leaving 17 bases between them. Germline V gene lookup returns CDR1 SNHLY and CDR2 FYNNEI. The CDR3 is 13 amino acids. CDR3 residues: CASGGTLLGPQHF. The CDR3 bases are TGTGCCAGCGGTGGGACACTTCTTGGGCCCCAGCATTTT.

This clonotype was counted ten times or more. The chain has TRBV15 and TRBJ2-1; D possibly corresponds to TRBD2 (5 bases). The CDR3 loop spans 13 amino acids. V lost 0 bases to trimming and J lost 10 bases, with 10 bases between them. Germline assignment: CDR1 LNHNV and CDR2 YYDKDF (reference sequence). The CDR3 DNA is TGTGCCACCAGCAGAGATCTGTCGGGGGAGCAGTTCTTC. This gives the protein CATSRDLSGEQFF.

This clonotype appeared many times. The chain is built from TRBV6-9 and TRBJ2-7; maybe TRBD2 (5 bases). V lost 4 bases and J 7 bases, leaving 17 bases between the germline ends. Per germline, CDR1 MNHGY and CDR2 SVAAGI. CDR3 length: 14 residues. The DNA of the CDR3 is TGTGCCAGCAGTTTCGACTACTCCCCCTCGGAGCAGTACTTC. Protein sequence: CASSFDYSPSEQYF.

This clonotype was observed at least ten times. The chain recombines TRBV5-1 with TRBJ1-2, with TRBD1 matching 7 bases. CDR1 is SGHRS and CDR2 is YFSETQ in the germline V gene. CDR3 length: 14 amino acids. V gave up 0 bases and J gave up 5 bases; unmatched junction bases: 4. The CDR3 sequence is CASSLEGTAYGYTF. In DNA form, the CDR3 reads TGCGCCAGCAGCTTGGAGGGGACAGCGTATGGCTACACCTTC.

This clonotype has more than one count but fewer than ten. This rearrangement joins TRBV7-3 to TRBJ1-1; no reliable D call. Trimming shortened V by 2 bases and J by 1 base, and 5 bases separated the two germline ends. The CDR3 sequence is 13 residues long. Germline V lookup: CDR1 SGHTA, CDR2 FQGTGA. CDR3 nucleotide sequence: TGTGCCAGCAGCTTAGTACAGAACACTGAAGCTTTCTTT. Translated, it gives CASSLVQNTEAFF. Variable domain in full (rest from reference TRBV7-3 and TRBJ1-1): GAGVSQTPSNKVTEKGKYVELRCDPISGHTALYWYRQSLGQGPEFLIYFQGTGAADDSGLPNDRFFAVRPEGSVSTLKIQRTERGDSAVYLCASSLVQNTEAFFGQGTRLTVV.

This clonotype has only one observation. This CDR3 fails to terminate in the conserved phenylalanine or tryptophan, so it likely reflects a read error. This chain joins TRBV29-1 and TRBJ2-1; TRBD2 is a possible D gene (6 bases). V lost 6 bases to trimming and J lost 5 bases, with 17 bases between them. In germline, CDR1 is SQVTM, CDR2 ANQGSEA. The CDR3 sequence is 14 residues long. CDR3 coding DNA: TGCAGCGTGGCCAGACTAGGGCCAAACAATGAGCAGTTCCTC. The encoded protein is CSVARLGPNNEQFL.

This clonotype occurred many times. The chain is built from TRBV2 and TRBJ2-5; D uncertain. Germline lookup yields CDR1 SNHLY and CDR2 FYNNEI. The CDR3 extends over 14 amino acids. V lost 4 bases and J 5 bases, leaving 14 bases between the germline ends. The CDR3 DNA sequence: TGTGCCAGCAGTGCTAGGTTAGGGATCGAGACCCAGTACTTC. Translating it yields CASSARLGIETQYF.

The rearrangement uses TRBV6-2 or TRBV6-3 and TRBJ2-4; no definite D call. V lost 0 bases and J 0 bases, leaving 9 bases between the germline ends. The germline V gene has CDR1 MNHEY and CDR2 SVGEGT. The CDR3 covers 16 residues. The CDR3 region has the DNA TGTGCCAGCAGTTACTCCCTGTTGTTAGCCAAAAACATTCAGTACTTC. Translation: CASSYSLLLAKNIQYF.

The rearrangement uses TRBV5-6 and TRBJ1-6; D ambiguous. The ends were cut back, 0 bases at V and 7 bases at J, with 8 bases in the middle. There are 14 residues in the CDR3. The germline V gene has CDR1 SGHDT and CDR2 YYEEEE. As DNA, the CDR3 is TGTGCCAGCAGCTTGGACGGCGTCAATTCACCCCTCCACTTT. As protein: CASSLDGVNSPLHF.

The table lists this clonotype with many counts. The rearrangement links TRBV5-1 to TRBJ2-3; 12 bases match TRBD2. The CDR3 extends over 15 amino acids. The germline CDR1 and CDR2 sequences are SGHRS and YFSETQ. With V trimmed by 2 bases and J by 6 bases, 4 bases remained unmatched. The CDR3 loop is CASSFSSGRADTQYF. The CDR3 DNA reads TGCGCCAGCAGCTTTTCTAGCGGGAGGGCGGATACGCAGTATTTT.

This clonotype was counted at least ten times. This chain connects TRBV12-3 or TRBV12-4 to TRBJ2-2; the D gene is possibly TRBD1 (6 bases). The CDR3 loop spans 16 amino acids. V dropped 1 base and J dropped 5 bases, with 14 bases sitting between them. The CDR3 DNA reads as TGTGCCAGCAGTTTAGGTCGCCGTCAGGGGACCGGGGAGCTGTTTTTT. Translated, it gives CASSLGRRQGTGELFF.

Notes on this clonotype: A clone one base away is much larger, so this may be a read error. V gene TRBV12-3 or TRBV12-4 combines with J gene TRBJ1-2; D is possibly TRBD1 (5 bases). This CDR3 spans 15 amino acids. V was trimmed by 2 bases and J by 3 bases, leaving 13 bases between them. The CDR3 is CASSLTAGNHYGYTF. The CDR3 nucleotides are TGTGCCAGCAGTTTAACGGCAGGGAATCACTATGGCTACACCTTC.

CDR3 in amino acids: CASSLGKVHNEQFF. The CDR3 bases are TGCGCCAGCAGCTTAGGGAAGGTACATAATGAGCAGTTCTTC. The chain employs TRBV5-1 and TRBJ2-1, with unresolved D. Germline CDR1 and CDR2: SGHRS and YFSETQ. The germline V and J ends were trimmed by 2 bases and 7 bases, with 13 bases remaining between them. The CDR3 has 14 amino acids.

There are many counts of this clonotype. The J gene is TRBJ1-5, the V gene TRBV12-3 or TRBV12-4; unclear D gene. V shed 6 bases and J shed 5 bases, with 2 bases lying between them. CDR3 length equals 10 residues. CDR3 protein: CASRDQPQHF. The CDR3 nucleotides read TGTGCCAGCAGGGATCAGCCCCAGCATTTT.

This clonotype was seen a few times. J is TRBJ2-2 and V is TRBV11-2, with D hard to call. Germline CDR1 is SGHAT and CDR2 is FQNNGV. The CDR3 runs to 14 residues. V was shortened by 1 base and J by 5 bases, with 8 bases between the two germline ends. The DNA for the CDR3 is TGTGCCAGCAGCTTAGGACGGGTTACCGGGGAGCTGTTTTTT. Protein sequence: CASSLGRVTGELFF.